Here is one TCR beta chain with its context. Its specificity is unknown. The sample comes from a study of PD-1 blockade in classical Hodgkin lymphoma. Findings and limits, study-wide: In newly diagnosed patients, baseline TCR diversity was reportedly below that of healthy donors.

The assay was immunoSEQ multiplex PCR, and TCRdb's table has in-frame clones only and misses some. Here the sample spans about 25,000 clones, approximately 95% being singletons. Time point reported: newly diagnosed, previously untreated cHL patient sample. Acting as the comparison were PBMCs from newly diagnosed, untreated classical Hodgkin lymphoma. CDR1 and CDR2 from the germline V gene are GTSNPN and SVGIG (reference sequence). Between the trimmed V and J ends, which lost 4 bases and 7 bases, there was a span of 10 bases. CDR3 length equals 12 residues. This chain joins TRBV30 and TRBJ2-2; tentatively, D is TRBD2 (6 bases). The sequence came from a human donor with classical Hodgkin lymphoma. The sample was peripheral blood mononuclear cells (PBMCs). Here the CDR3 reads CAWTSVGGELFF. The CDR3 DNA reads as TGTGCCTGGACTAGCGTTGGCGGGGAGCTGTTTTTT. The whole variable domain, filled in from reference TRBV30 and TRBJ2-2, reads SQTIHQWPATLVQPVGSPLSLECTVEGTSNPNLYWYRQAAGRGLQLLFYSVGIGQISSEVPQNLSASRPQDRQFILSSKKLLLSDSGFYLCAWTSVGGELFFGEGSRLTVL.